The next 20 T cell receptor beta chains were all read from a single sample in a study of neurological immune-mediated disorders. TCRdb called the 5' RACE reads again in MiXCR, with one record for every CDR3 protein. The sample includes 35,000 to 50,000 distinct CDR3 sequences, 2.5% of them seen just once. Sequenced input: PBMCs. These receptors came from a man aged 50-59 years with multiple sclerosis.

This clonotype was counted ten times or more. The chain combines TRBV12-3 or TRBV12-4 with TRBJ2-3, with D perhaps matching TRBD1 or TRBD2 (5 bases each). Between the trimmed V and J ends, which lost 4 bases and 3 bases, there was a span of 17 bases. This CDR3 spans 16 amino acids. CDR3 sequence (DNA): TGTGCCAGCAGTTCTCGGGTCGTGGGGGTGACAGATACGCAGTATTTT. This gives the protein CASSSRVVGVTDTQYF.

In this sample, this clonotype turned up a few times. Because it lacks the conserved phenylalanine or tryptophan at the end, this CDR3 is likely a read error. V usage is TRBV7-2 and J usage is TRBJ1-2; weak D call: TRBD1 (5 bases). Germline lookup yields CDR1 SGHTA and CDR2 FQGNSA. The CDR3 has 14 residues. Trimming shortened V by 2 bases and J by 2 bases, and 9 bases separated the two germline ends. CDR3 nucleotides: TGTGCCAGCAGCTTAAACCAGGGAAACTATGGCTACACCAAC. Residues: CASSLNQGNYGYTN.

This clonotype was seen at least ten times. The V call is TRBV14, the J call TRBJ2-1; 9 bases are a match to TRBD2. The J segment lost 4 bases and the V segment lost 1 base, leaving 2 bases of the junction unmatched. Germline V gives CDR1 SGHDN, CDR2 FVKESK. CDR3 length: 15 residues. The CDR3 DNA follows: TGTGCCAGCAGCCAAGTGGCGGGGGGGTACAATGAGCAGTTCTTC. Residues: CASSQVAGGYNEQFF.

This clonotype was recorded many times. V and J are TRBV5-1 and TRBJ2-7, with D possibly called TRBD1 or TRBD2 (5 bases each). V was shortened by 6 bases and J by 9 bases, with 28 bases between the two germline ends. Germline values: CDR1 SGHRS, CDR2 YFSETQ. This CDR3 comprises 16 residues. The CDR3 DNA reads as TGCGCCAGCACCCGAGGAGACAGTATGTTGTACGAGGGGCAGTACTTC. Translation gives CASTRGDSMLYEGQYF.

The sample holds many counts of this clonotype. The chain couples TRBV14 to TRBJ2-3; a weak D match, TRBD1 (6 bases). Germline CDR1 and CDR2: SGHDN and FVKESK. The CDR3 spans 14 residues. With 3 bases removed from V and 9 bases from J, the gap between germline ends came to 16 bases. The DNA for the CDR3 is TGTGCCAGCAGCCAGGACCTAGGGGGAAGAACGCAGTATTTT. Translating gives CASSQDLGGRTQYF.

The table lists this clonotype with many counts. The chain is built from TRBV12-3 or TRBV12-4 and TRBJ2-7; the D is unclear. Trimming cost V 3 bases and J 1 base, with 7 bases left between them. This CDR3 is 13 amino acids long. CDR3 nucleotides: TGTGCCAGCAGTTTTAGAGGTTCCTACGAGCAGTACTTC. It specifies CASSFRGSYEQYF.

This clonotype was seen repeatedly, ten times or more. The V and J genes are TRBV7-2 and TRBJ2-5; D tentatively reads TRBD1 or TRBD2 (6 bases each). Deletions cut 8 bases from V and 6 bases from J, with 16 bases between. Germline CDR1 reads SGHTA; CDR2 reads FQGNSA. CDR3 length equals 13 residues. The CDR3 is CASSLGGKQTQYF. The CDR3 bases are TGTGCCAGCTCGCTCGGGGGCAAGCAGACCCAGTACTTC.

This clonotype occurred many times. The CDR3 sequence: CASSFLAGEWETQYF. CDR3 sequence (DNA): TGTGCCAGCAGTTTCCTAGCGGGGGAGTGGGAGACCCAGTACTTC. This chain links TRBV12-3 or TRBV12-4 with TRBJ2-5, with 10 bases aligning to TRBD2. There are 15 residues in the CDR3. Unmatched junction bases numbered 6, after V lost 3 bases and J lost 5 bases.

In its sample, this clonotype was seen many times. The V call is TRBV12-3 or TRBV12-4, the J call TRBJ1-1, with 9 bases lining up with TRBD1. V trimming: 6 bases; J trimming: 6 bases; junction bases outside the gene matches: 5. CDR3 length: 13 amino acids. The CDR3 coding sequence is TGTGCCAGCAGACCCACAGGGGGCTCTGAAGCTTTCTTT. Protein product: CASRPTGGSEAFF.

In this sample, this clonotype turned up many times. This chain links TRBV5-1 with TRBJ2-1, with D possibly being TRBD1 (6 bases). Per the germline V gene, CDR1 is SGHRS and CDR2 is YFSETQ. The CDR3 extends over 16 amino acids. V gave up 5 bases and J gave up 2 bases, with 17 bases separating them. CDR3 loop: CASSPRGQGTYNEQFF. The DNA of the CDR3 is TGCGCCAGCAGTCCCCGCGGGCAGGGGACCTACAATGAGCAGTTCTTC.

This clonotype was counted at least ten times. The chain uses TRBV18 and TRBJ1-2, with D perhaps matching TRBD1 (5 bases). The germline V gene has CDR1 KGHSH and CDR2 LQKENI. Trimming shortened V by 2 bases and J by 7 bases, and 8 bases separated the two germline ends. The CDR3 length is 12 residues. DNA of the CDR3: TGTGCCAGCTCACCAGATCAGGGTGGCTACACCTTC. Residues: CASSPDQGGYTF.

This clonotype was observed at least ten times. This chain uses TRBV5-6 with TRBJ2-7, with TRBD1 matching 7 bases. Germline trimming cut 4 bases from V and 4 bases from J; bases unmatched to any gene: 8. The CDR3 runs 14 residues. Germline V CDR1 and CDR2: SGHDT, YYEEEE. CDR3 protein: CASSPGQVGYEQYF. The DNA for the CDR3 is TGTGCCAGCAGCCCCGGACAGGTGGGATACGAGCAGTACTTC. The variable domain in full, with the rest retrieved from reference TRBV5-6 and TRBJ2-7, is DAGVTQSPTHLIKTRGQQVTLRCSPKSGHDTVSWYQQALGQGPQFIFQYYEEEERQRGNFPDRFSGHQFPNYSSELNVNALLLGDSALYLCASSPGQVGYEQYFGPGTRLTVT.

Regarding this clonotype: The final CDR3 position lacks the conserved phenylalanine or tryptophan, pointing to a likely read error. The chain uses TRBV20-1 and TRBJ1-6; 7 bases fit TRBD1. The trim removed 6 bases at V and 6 bases at J, leaving 8 bases unmatched. This CDR3 has 14 amino acids. CDR1 and CDR2 (germline): DFQATT, SNEGSKA (reference sequence). The CDR3 here is CSAVGQVFNSPLHN. CDR3 nucleotide sequence: TGCAGTGCGGTCGGACAGGTCTTTAATTCACCCCTCCACAAT.

This clonotype was observed many times. The genes are TRBV7-2 and TRBJ2-5, with D possibly being TRBD1 (6 bases). Trimming took 5 bases from V and 1 from J, leaving 17 bases between them. Per the germline V gene, CDR1 is SGHTA and CDR2 is FQGNSA. This CDR3 has 16 residues. The DNA of the CDR3 is TGTGCCAGCAGCCAAGAACAGGGTCTTCTCCAAGAGACCCAGTACTTC. The encoded protein is CASSQEQGLLQETQYF. Full variable domain (outside the CDR3, taken from reference TRBV7-2 and TRBJ2-5): GAGVSQSPSNKVTEKGKDVELRCDPISGHTALYWYRQSLGQGLEFLIYFQGNSAPDKSGLPSDRFSAERTGGSVSTLTIQRTQQEDSAVYLCASSQEQGLLQETQYFGPGTRLLVL.

This clonotype came up many times. The chain carries TRBV20-1 and TRBJ2-3; D possibly corresponds to TRBD2 (5 bases). Germline V gene sequence: CDR1 DFQATT, CDR2 SNEGSKA (reference sequence). V dropped 6 bases and J dropped 0 bases, with 16 bases sitting between them. CDR3 length: 15 amino acids. CDR3 nucleotide sequence: TGCAGTGCCCTACAGCCCTCGGGGAGCACAGATACGCAGTATTTT. Protein product: CSALQPSGSTDTQYF.

At least ten counts were recorded for this clonotype. V usage is TRBV7-2 and J usage is TRBJ2-3, with TRBD2 as a possible D gene (7 bases). The CDR3 is made up of 15 amino acids. The germline gives CDR1 SGHTA, CDR2 FQGNSA. The V and J ends lost 4 bases and 5 bases respectively, with 16 bases between them. The CDR3 DNA sequence: TGTGCCAGCAGCTCGTTACGGGGGGCGGTAGATACGCAGTATTTT. Translated, it gives CASSSLRGAVDTQYF.

At least ten counts were recorded for this clonotype. The chain is built from TRBV5-6 and TRBJ2-7; D uncertain. Germline-derived CDR1 and CDR2 are SGHDT and YYEEEE. The CDR3 loop spans 14 amino acids. The germline V and J ends were trimmed by 0 bases and 2 bases, with 9 bases remaining between them. The CDR3 region is CASSLAHTPYEQYF. CDR3 DNA: TGTGCCAGCAGCTTGGCCCACACCCCCTACGAGCAGTACTTC. Full variable domain (rest looked up from reference TRBV5-6 and TRBJ2-7): DAGVTQSPTHLIKTRGQQVTLRCSPKSGHDTVSWYQQALGQGPQFIFQYYEEEERQRGNFPDRFSGHQFPNYSSELNVNALLLGDSALYLCASSLAHTPYEQYFGPGTRLTVT.

This clonotype appeared many times. CDR3 nucleotides: TGTGCCACCAGCATCTTGACAGGGTTTGATAGCACAGATACGCAGTATTTT. It encodes CATSILTGFDSTDTQYF. The chain has TRBV15 and TRBJ2-3; 7 nucleotides line up with TRBD1. This CDR3 comprises 17 residues. In germline, CDR1 is LNHNV, CDR2 YYDKDF (reference sequence). The V and J ends lost 4 bases and 0 bases, in that order; junction bases with no gene match: 10.

The table lists this clonotype with many counts. This rearrangement joins TRBV10-3 to TRBJ1-2, with 7 positions matching TRBD1. The CDR3 covers 13 residues. Trimming removed 7 bases from V and 3 bases from J; junction bases left unmatched: 5. Germline V CDR1 and CDR2: ENHRY, SYGVKD. The CDR3 DNA is TGTGCCATCAAGAGACAGGGAGACTATGGCTACACCTTC. Residues: CAIKRQGDYGYTF.

This clonotype was seen repeatedly, ten times or more. The chain joins TRBV20-1 to TRBJ1-5, with D possibly being TRBD1 (5 bases). Per the germline V gene, CDR1 is DFQATT and CDR2 is SNEGSKA (reference sequence). The V and J ends lost 1 base and 5 bases respectively, with 9 bases between them. This CDR3 has 13 amino acids. CDR3 loop: CSARGTPDQPQHF. CDR3 DNA sequence: TGCAGTGCTAGAGGGACACCCGATCAGCCCCAGCATTTT.